The clone carrying this T cell receptor (beta chain) has only one observation. The entry originates in a study of Graves' ophthalmopathy and Graves' hyperthyroidism. The CDR3 spans 12 residues. V was shortened by 4 bases and J by 2 bases, with 6 bases between the two germline ends. The germline gives CDR1 SGHDN, CDR2 FVKESK. Investigators amplified TCR beta CDR3 regions from RNA transcripts. A first-round RT-PCR used HTBI primers, followed by a second-round multiplex PCR. Each CDR3 protein is one row after TCRdb ran MiXCR on the multiplex PCR reads. This sample carries 240,000 or so distinct CDR3 sequences, 45% to 55% of them seen once, and the ten largest clones take over 40%.

Sequenced: peripheral blood. The origin of this receptor is an adult man with Graves' ophthalmopathy. The gene calls are TRBV14 and TRBJ2-7, with D unresolved. CDR3 loop: CASSLLTYEQYF. CDR3 coding DNA: TGTGCCAGCAGCCTTTTAACCTACGAGCAGTACTTC.